This is a list of T cell receptor beta chains from one sample in a study of cytomegalovirus exposure and HLA in healthy donors. TCRdb keeps only in-frame clones here, not all; method: immunoSEQ multiplex PCR. This table has approximately 100,000 clones, 50% to 75% appearing once. Input material: PBMCs. The receptor set was obtained from a young man in good health and CMV-seronegative. CDR3s include the opening cysteine and the closing phenylalanine or tryptophan. D genes are given only for firm matches. The size field is filled for only some rows; it gives once, few, many or a size class.

CDR3aa | CDR3nt | v_gene | abundance | d_gene | len | j_gene
CASSSTGLLYEQYF | TGTGCCAGCAGCTCGACAGGGTTATTGTACGAGCAGTACTTC | TRBV7-9 | . | TRBD1 | 14 | TRBJ2-7
CASSQDEGREKLFF | TGCGCCAGCAGCCAAGATGAGGGGAGGGAAAAACTGTTTTTT | TRBV4-1 | . | . | 14 | TRBJ1-4
CASTYLDSLDYEQYF | TGTGCCAGCACCTATCTTGACAGCCTTGACTACGAGCAGTACTTC | TRBV28 | few | . | 15 | TRBJ2-7
CASSPRTGSAGEQYF | TGTGCCAGCAGTCCCCGGACGGGGTCCGCCGGGGAGCAGTACTTC | TRBV9 | . | . | 15 | TRBJ2-7
CASSTGRGQGSSYEQYF | TGTGCCAGCAGCACGGGACGGGGACAGGGGAGCTCCTACGAGCAGTACTTC | TRBV11-3 | few | TRBD1 | 17 | TRBJ2-7
CASSPMRPEETQYF | TGTGCCAGCAGCCCGATGAGGCCGGAGGAGACCCAGTACTTC | TRBV5-8 | . | . | 14 | TRBJ2-5
CASSPSGASGELFF | TGCGCCAGCAGCCCTTCAGGGGCAAGCGGGGAGCTGTTTTTT | TRBV4-1 | . | . | 14 | TRBJ2-2
CASSEFGQDGYTF | TGTGCCAGCAGTGAATTTGGACAGGATGGCTACACCTTC | TRBV25-1 | few | TRBD1 | 13 | TRBJ1-2
CSVELYDRNYGYTF | TGCAGCGTTGAATTATATGACAGAAACTATGGCTACACCTTC | TRBV29-1 | . | . | 14 | TRBJ1-2
CASSVSGGQPQHF | TGTGCCAGCAGCGTTTCAGGGGGTCAGCCCCAGCATTTT | TRBV9 | . | TRBD1 | 13 | TRBJ1-5
CAWSRDRGTGGYF | TGTGCCTGGAGCCGGGACAGGGGGACGGGGGGGTACTTC | TRBV30 | . | TRBD1 | 13 | TRBJ2-7
CASSLGTSGVYEQYF | TGCGCCAGCAGCTTGGGCACTAGCGGGGTCTACGAGCAGTACTTC | TRBV5-1 | . | TRBD2 | 15 | TRBJ2-7
CASSLGTSAGVEQFF | TGTGCCAGCAGCTTGGGTACTAGCGCGGGGGTTGAGCAGTTCTTC | TRBV5-6 | . | TRBD2 | 15 | TRBJ2-1
CASSLGQAGTGYYEQYF | TGCGCCAGCAGCCTTGGACAGGCGGGGACAGGGTACTACGAGCAGTACTTC | TRBV4-1 | . | TRBD1 | 17 | TRBJ2-7
CASSLSGYGYTF | TGTGCCAGCAGCCTCTCAGGCTATGGCTACACCTTC | TRBV11-2 | . | . | 12 | TRBJ1-2
CASSQDLVRRAKNIQYF | TGCGCCAGCAGCCAAGATCTGGTGCGGAGAGCCAAAAACATTCAGTACTTC | TRBV4-1 | . | . | 17 | TRBJ2-4
CASSPLGQGRRETQYF | TGTGCCAGCTCACCACTCGGACAGGGGAGACGGGAGACCCAGTACTTC | TRBV18 | few | TRBD1 | 16 | TRBJ2-5
CASSSPGGRGAYEQYF | TGTGCCAGCAGTTCCCCCGGCGGGAGGGGAGCCTACGAGCAGTACTTC | TRBV6-5 | . | TRBD2 | 16 | TRBJ2-7
CASTADRADQPQHF | TGTGCCAGCACCGCCGACAGGGCCGATCAGCCCCAGCATTTT | TRBV28 | . | TRBD1 | 14 | TRBJ1-5
CASSIRGRADTQYF | TGTGCCAGCAGCATCCGGGGTAGAGCAGATACGCAGTATTTT | TRBV11-2 | few | . | 14 | TRBJ2-3
CASSSLRGVGYEQYF | TGTGCCAGCAGTTCCCTTCGGGGAGTAGGTTACGAGCAGTACTTC | TRBV28 | few | . | 15 | TRBJ2-7
CASSGWAGEEKLFF | TGTGCCAGCAGTGGGTGGGCAGGGGAAGAAAAACTGTTTTTT | TRBV6-5 | . | . | 14 | TRBJ1-4
CAWSSLPLAGGPGEQYF | TGTGCCTGGAGTTCCCTCCCCCTAGCGGGGGGCCCTGGTGAGCAGTACTTC | TRBV30 | few | TRBD2 | 17 | TRBJ2-7
CASSSGMAHEQYF | TGTGCCAGCAGCTCAGGGATGGCCCACGAGCAGTACTTC | TRBV7-6 | once | . | 13 | TRBJ2-7
CSVGKTGPYEQYF | TGCAGCGTGGGGAAGACAGGCCCCTACGAGCAGTACTTC | TRBV29-1 | . | . | 13 | TRBJ2-7
CASSVEGLGDTQYF | TGTGCCAGCAGCGTAGAGGGGCTTGGAGATACGCAGTATTTT | TRBV9 | few | . | 14 | TRBJ2-3
CASSGLAGGQETQYF | TGTGCCAGCAGCGGACTAGCGGGGGGGCAAGAGACCCAGTACTTC | TRBV9 | few | TRBD2 | 15 | TRBJ2-5
CSSGGGPKTQYF | TGTTCCAGCGGGGGGGGGCCCAAGACCCAGTACTTC | TRBV7-9 | . | TRBD2 | 12 | TRBJ2-5
CASSDSGVVQPQHF | TGTGCCAGCAGTGATAGTGGTGTCGTCCAGCCCCAGCATTTT | TRBV6-1 | . | . | 14 | TRBJ1-5
CASSLGTWTSGRAEQYF | TGTGCCAGCAGCTTGGGCACCTGGACTAGCGGGAGGGCCGAACAGTACTTC | TRBV5-4 | . | TRBD2 | 17 | TRBJ2-7
CASKPGLAGETQYF | TGTGCCAGCAAACCGGGACTAGCGGGAGAGACCCAGTACTTC | TRBV25-1 | . | TRBD2 | 14 | TRBJ2-5
CAWSGFRTSGSPNEQFF | TGTGCCTGGAGTGGATTCCGGACTAGCGGGAGCCCCAATGAGCAGTTCTTC | TRBV30 | . | TRBD2 | 17 | TRBJ2-1
CASSYVAGGNEQYF | TGTGCCAGCAGTTACGTAGCGGGGGGCAACGAGCAGTACTTC | TRBV6-5 | . | TRBD2 | 14 | TRBJ2-7
CASSLWAGGRNSPLHF | TGTGCCAGCAGCTTATGGGCAGGGGGAAGGAATTCACCCCTCCACTTT | TRBV7-9 | few | TRBD1 | 16 | TRBJ1-6
CASRSGGRDTEAFF | TGTGCCAGCAGATCAGGGGGCCGGGACACTGAAGCTTTCTTT | TRBV6-1 | . | TRBD1 | 14 | TRBJ1-1
CASSHGAALVGNEQFF | TGTGCCAGCAGCCATGGGGCTGCCTTGGTTGGGAATGAGCAGTTCTTC | TRBV7-2 | . | . | 16 | TRBJ2-1
CASSLAETGWPDEQYF | TGTGCCAGCAGCTTAGCGGAGACAGGCTGGCCCGACGAGCAGTACTTC | TRBV7-9 | few | . | 16 | TRBJ2-7
CASSFGGAGELFF | TGTGCCAGCAGCTTCGGGGGGGCCGGGGAGCTGTTTTTT | TRBV5-4 | . | TRBD2 | 13 | TRBJ2-2
CASSLEAGYEQYF | TGTGCCAGCAGTTTAGAAGCGGGATACGAGCAGTACTTC | TRBV28 | . | TRBD2 | 13 | TRBJ2-7
CASSVGFGVQGQPYEQYF | TGTGCCAGCAGCGTAGGCTTTGGGGTCCAAGGACAGCCATACGAGCAGTACTTC | TRBV9 | . | . | 18 | TRBJ2-7
CASSDRTVNYEQYF | TGTGCCAGCAGCGACAGGACAGTGAACTACGAGCAGTACTTC | TRBV11-2 | . | . | 14 | TRBJ2-7
CASSGTSGGARQETQYF | TGTGCCAGCAGCGGGACTAGCGGGGGGGCACGCCAAGAGACCCAGTACTTC | TRBV7-2 | . | TRBD2 | 17 | TRBJ2-5
CASSQPLLASTTGGQYF | TGCGCCAGCAGCCAACCACTACTAGCGAGTACTACCGGGGGCCAGTACTTC | TRBV4-1 | few | TRBD2 | 17 | TRBJ2-5
CASIPSGRRGEQFF | TGTGCCAGTATCCCCAGCGGGAGAAGAGGTGAGCAGTTCTTC | TRBV19 | . | TRBD2 | 14 | TRBJ2-1
CAIRLTGDDTQYF | TGTGCCATCAGGCTGACAGGGGATGATACGCAGTATTTT | TRBV10-3 | once | TRBD1 | 13 | TRBJ2-3
CASSRDRGGYGETQYF | TGTGCCAGCAGTAGGGACAGGGGAGGGTATGGAGAGACCCAGTACTTC | TRBV28 | . | TRBD1 | 16 | TRBJ2-5
CASSGGTSGEWVEQFF | TGTGCCAGCAGCGGAGGCACTAGCGGGGAATGGGTTGAGCAGTTCTTC | TRBV7-8 | . | TRBD2 | 16 | TRBJ2-1
CASSSGQGGIQETQYF | TGTGCCAGTAGTAGCGGACAGGGTGGGATCCAAGAGACCCAGTACTTC | TRBV19 | . | TRBD1 | 16 | TRBJ2-5
CASAPTGGSYEQYF | TGTGCCAGCGCCCCCACGGGGGGTAGCTACGAGCAGTACTTC | TRBV6-6 | . | TRBD2 | 14 | TRBJ2-7
CASSPLTEETQYF | TGCGCCAGCAGCCCCCTGACTGAAGAGACCCAGTACTTC | TRBV5-1 | once | . | 13 | TRBJ2-5
CASKRGDRGDGNQPQHF | TGCGCCAGCAAGAGAGGGGACAGGGGCGATGGCAATCAGCCCCAGCATTTT | TRBV5-1 | . | TRBD1 | 17 | TRBJ1-5
CASSMGTGSAFF | TGTGCCAGCAGCATGGGGACAGGGTCAGCTTTCTTT | TRBV5-6 | . | TRBD1 | 12 | TRBJ1-1
CAWSRASGRPNNEQFF | TGTGCCTGGAGTCGGGCTAGCGGGAGGCCAAATAATGAGCAGTTCTTC | TRBV30 | . | TRBD2 | 16 | TRBJ2-1
CASSFASGGAIEQYF | TGTGCCAGCAGTTTCGCTAGCGGGGGGGCGATAGAGCAGTACTTC | TRBV6-6 | . | TRBD2 | 15 | TRBJ2-7
CASSESAGAQRKPQHF | TGTGCCAGCAGTGAATCGGCGGGTGCTCAACGTAAGCCCCAGCATTTT | TRBV6-1 | . | . | 16 | TRBJ1-5